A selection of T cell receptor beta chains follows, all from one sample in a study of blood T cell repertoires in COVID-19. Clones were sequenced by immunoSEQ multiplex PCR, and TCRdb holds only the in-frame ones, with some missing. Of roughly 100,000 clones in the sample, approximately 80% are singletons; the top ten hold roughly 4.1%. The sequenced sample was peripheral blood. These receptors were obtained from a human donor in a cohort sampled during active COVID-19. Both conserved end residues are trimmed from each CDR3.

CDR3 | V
ASSRGDTTYEQY | TRBV18
ASSQSSGGYTDTQY | TRBV3-1/TRBV3-2
ASSDRGSQY | TRBV19
ASSLSGTGLTYYEQY | TRBV5-4
ASSSSRDTNTGELF | TRBV6-5
ASSLTRTSGGQETQY | TRBV19
ASSLTGTNTEAF | TRBV27
ASSLAAGTGYEQY | TRBV11-2
ASSPGGTSGEYNEQF | TRBV4-3
ASSGATNEKLF | TRBV5-1
ASSLDPRGSTGELF | TRBV28
ASSQGGGNTDTQY | TRBV4-3
ASSPTRTTPKGEQY | TRBV7-8
ASSSTKETQY | TRBV11-3
ASSYPVGRGNTEAF | TRBV11-3
ASSSSSLGALSGELF | TRBV5-4
ASSSTLVLNYGYT | TRBV5-4
ASSRLAGTYNEQF | TRBV5-4
AISADRTANYEQY | TRBV10-3
ATSRKTGGVTETQY | TRBV15
ASNRGGHNEQF | TRBV27
SVRRSSTDTQY | TRBV29-1
ASSLQGAPDYGYT | TRBV3-1/TRBV3-2
ASSPGTSGAGELF | TRBV5-1
ASSEGAGTNQPQH | TRBV9
ASSQDGGNTIY | TRBV3-1/TRBV3-2
ASSYGQGRELF | TRBV6-6
SVEDWRGIQDEQF | TRBV29-1
ASSVGPRGDTDTQY | TRBV9
ASSLAGLAAPGTQY | TRBV7-2
ASSPRGNMDNEQF | TRBV6-6
ASSLLQGGANSPLH | TRBV5-1
ASSFTASYEQY | TRBV27
ASSQRLAGDGELF | TRBV5-1
ASSPIQVSGNTIY | TRBV4-1
ASSQSGLESPLH | TRBV3-1/TRBV3-2
ASSPGTPSYEQY | TRBV5-1
ASPPNRGSSYNEQF | TRBV19
ASSGGSKASRDTDTQY | TRBV5-4
ASSASSYEQY | TRBV9
ASRPDRWDYGYT | TRBV7-2
ASSLDPSGGARPLGLQY | TRBV7-2
ASSWTGKYYEQY | TRBV2
ASSQPRGMSSYEQY | TRBV4-2